These 21 T cell receptor beta chains were sequenced from one sample in a study of T cells in localized non-small cell lung cancer. Generated by immunoSEQ multiplex PCR, the TCRdb table keeps only in-frame clones and is missing some. The repertoire holds tens of thousands of clones, with roughly nine tenths as singletons. Source: peripheral blood, taken before any cancer treatment. These receptors were taken from a woman aged 18 to 55 with stage III lung adenocarcinoma.

The V and J genes are TRBV19 and TRBJ1-2; 7 positions agree with TRBD1. There are 14 residues in the CDR3. The J segment lost 0 bases and the V segment lost 3 bases, leaving 1 base of the junction unmatched. Germline V gene sequence: CDR1 LNHDA, CDR2 SQIVND (reference sequence). CDR3 protein: CASSMGTANYGYTF. The CDR3 coding sequence is TGTGCCAGTAGTATGGGGACAGCTAACTATGGCTACACCTTC.

The rearrangement uses TRBV5-6 and TRBJ2-5, with 9 bases lining up with TRBD2. This CDR3 contains 18 residues. Germline lookup yields CDR1 SGHDT and CDR2 YYEEEE. J was trimmed by 2 bases and V by 3 bases; bases with no gene match: 14. The CDR3 reads CASSSVSRAGGLQETQYF. CDR3 coding DNA: TGTGCCAGCAGCTCCGTTAGTCGAGCGGGGGGCTTACAAGAGACCCAGTACTTC.

This chain links TRBV6-4 with TRBJ2-4; D call uncertain. Germline CDR1 is MRHNA and CDR2 is SNTAGT. V shed 0 bases and J shed 0 bases, with 12 bases lying between them. The CDR3 has 17 amino acids. As DNA, the CDR3 is TGTGCCAGCAGTGACTCGAGTCGACACCTAGCCAAAAACATTCAGTACTTC. Amino acids: CASSDSSRHLAKNIQYF.

V and J are TRBV7-3 and TRBJ2-3; 9 bases match TRBD2. This CDR3 comprises 18 residues. Germline V gene sequence: CDR1 SGHTA, CDR2 FQGTGA. With V trimmed by 4 bases and J by 1 base, 12 bases remained unmatched. The CDR3: CASSSAGIAGARTDTQYF. Written as DNA, the CDR3 is TGTGCCAGCAGCTCGGCCGGAATAGCGGGGGCTCGCACAGATACGCAGTATTTT.

The CDR3 sequence is CAWRPTSGSVHEQYF. CDR3 coding DNA: TGTGCCTGGAGGCCTACTAGCGGCTCGGTCCACGAGCAGTACTTC. This sequence joins TRBV30 and TRBJ2-7; 8 positions match TRBD2. Germline V gene sequence: CDR1 GTSNPN, CDR2 SVGIG (reference sequence). The ends lost 3 bases at V and 5 bases at J; junction bases unmatched: 12. This CDR3 is built from 15 residues.

The DNA for the CDR3 is TGTGCCACCGGGGCGGGGGGCAAAGCGGCTAATGAAAAACTGTTTTTT. Translated: CATGAGGKAANEKLFF. The V call is TRBV10-3, the J call TRBJ1-4; D might be TRBD1 (6 bases). Per germline, CDR1 ENHRY and CDR2 SYGVKD. Trimming left V 10 bases short and J 3 bases short, with 21 bases between. The CDR3 loop spans 16 amino acids.

The genes are TRBV7-3 and TRBJ1-1; the D gene is possibly TRBD1 (5 bases). This CDR3 spans 13 amino acids. Per germline, CDR1 SGHTA and CDR2 FQGTGA. The ends were cut back, 1 base at V and 7 bases at J, with 10 bases in the middle. The CDR3 sequence is CASSLNTQGEAFF. As DNA, the CDR3 is TGTGCCAGCAGCTTAAATACGCAGGGTGAAGCTTTCTTT.

This clone has just a few counts. The chain is built from TRBV10-2 and TRBJ1-6; no definite D call. This CDR3 has 20 amino acids. From germline, CDR1 is WSHSY and CDR2 SAAADI. Between the trimmed V and J ends, which lost 4 bases and 2 bases, there was a span of 24 bases. The CDR3 protein is CASSGRPGFARRTYNSPLHF. CDR3 sequence (DNA): TGCGCCAGCAGTGGGAGGCCGGGCTTCGCGAGGCGGACCTATAATTCACCCCTCCACTTT.

J is TRBJ1-5 and V is TRBV6-5; 7 bases are a match to TRBD1. Germline V gives CDR1 MNHEY, CDR2 SVGAGI. The CDR3 sequence is 16 residues long. The trim removed 6 bases at V and 6 bases at J, leaving 14 bases unmatched. The CDR3 DNA reads as TGTGCCAGCAGATACCGACAGGGAGAGGTTCTTCAGCCCCAGCATTTT. This encodes CASRYRQGEVLQPQHF.

The chain uses TRBV4-1 and TRBJ2-3; possible D gene TRBD2, 6 bases. The CDR3 is 16 amino acids. In germline, CDR1 is MGHRA, CDR2 YSYEKL. V was pared by 0 bases and J by 4 bases, with 14 bases between. The CDR3 DNA follows: TGCGCCAGCAGCCAAGATCCGACTAGGTGGGCAGATACGCAGTATTTT. This translates into CASSQDPTRWADTQYF.

The chain carries TRBV7-2 and TRBJ1-2; the match to TRBD1 covers 7 bases. Germline V gives CDR1 SGHTA, CDR2 FQGNSA. The ends lost 4 bases at V and 8 bases at J; junction bases unmatched: 10. This CDR3 region has 14 residues. In nucleotides, the CDR3 is TGTGCCAGCAGCTCCTCGACAGGGTACGAAGGCTACACCTTC. Residues: CASSSSTGYEGYTF.

This clone appeared once. The rearrangement uses TRBV27 and TRBJ2-2; D is unclear. The CDR3 sequence is 13 residues long. Germline CDR1 is MNHEY and CDR2 is SMNVEV (reference sequence). Trimming took 10 bases from V and 1 from J, leaving 10 bases between them. This CDR3 is CATYSWNTGELFF. CDR3 sequence (DNA): TGTGCCACCTACAGCTGGAACACCGGGGAGCTGTTTTTT.

The chain carries TRBV2 and TRBJ1-5; D perhaps matches TRBD1 (5 bases). CDR1 SNHLY and CDR2 FYNNEI come from the germline V gene. Trimming shortened V by 5 bases and J by 6 bases, and 11 bases separated the two germline ends. CDR3 length: 13 residues. Here the CDR3 reads CASSQGFGQPQHF. The DNA for the CDR3 is TGTGCCAGCAGTCAGGGATTTGGTCAGCCCCAGCATTTT.

V usage is TRBV7-9 and J usage is TRBJ1-5; a possible D gene is TRBD1 (6 bases). The CDR3 length is 13 residues. Trimming took off 5 bases at V and 4 bases at J, with 9 bases between the two ends. Germline V gene data show CDR1 as SEHNR and CDR2 as FQNEAQ (reference sequence). CDR3 protein: CASSQQGNQPQHF. For the CDR3, the DNA is TGTGCCAGCAGCCAGCAGGGGAATCAGCCCCAGCATTTT. The full variable domain, with the rest looked up from reference TRBV7-9 and TRBJ1-5, is DTGVSQNPRHKITKRGQNVTFRCDPISEHNRLYWYRQTLGQGPEFLTYFQNEAQLEKSRLLSDRFSAERPKGSFSTLEIQRTEQGDSAMYLCASSQQGNQPQHFGDGTRLSIL.

This clone has just one count. The chain employs TRBV11-1 and TRBJ1-1; D is ambiguous. CDR3 length: 11 amino acids. V was cut by 5 bases and J by 2 bases, with 3 bases left in between. Per germline, CDR1 SGHAT and CDR2 FQDESV (reference sequence). DNA for the CDR3: TGTGCCAGCAGCCCTAACACTGAAGCTTTCTTT. It is translated as CASSPNTEAFF.

V gene TRBV29-1 combines with J gene TRBJ2-1, with a weak D call TRBD2 (5 bases). Germline lookup yields CDR1 SQVTM and CDR2 ANQGSEA. The CDR3 runs 11 residues. The V end lost 8 bases, the J end lost 5 bases, and 10 bases lay between the germline ends. As DNA, the CDR3 is TGCAGCTCTCGGGGAAACAATGAGCAGTTCTTC. This sequence encodes CSSRGNNEQFF.

V usage is TRBV2 and J usage is TRBJ1-4, with 7 positions matching TRBD1. The J segment lost 6 bases and the V segment lost 3 bases, leaving 10 bases of the junction unmatched. This CDR3 is built from 16 residues. In germline, CDR1 is SNHLY, CDR2 FYNNEI. The CDR3 region has the DNA TGTGCCAGCAGTGATTTTGAACAGGGGTGGGATGAAAAACTGTTTTTT. Translating it yields CASSDFEQGWDEKLFF.

The genes are TRBV6-5 and TRBJ1-2, with D hard to call. V was trimmed by 6 bases and J by 6 bases, leaving 17 bases between them. CDR1 MNHEY and CDR2 SVGAGI come from the germline V gene. This CDR3 spans 14 amino acids. CDR3 in DNA: TGTGCCAGCAGATCAAACCGGAGGGCAGATGGCTACACCTTC. This translates into CASRSNRRADGYTF.

The chain recombines TRBV11-3 with TRBJ2-1; perhaps D is TRBD1 or TRBD2 (6 bases each). This CDR3 has 15 residues. CDR1 and CDR2 from the germline V gene are SGHNT and YENEEA. V was pared by 1 base and J by 7 bases, with 14 bases between. The CDR3 nucleotides are TGTGCCAGCAGCTTAGGGGGGGCTTTTGGGAATGAGCAGTTCTTC. Translated: CASSLGGAFGNEQFF. Looking up the rest from reference TRBV11-3 and TRBJ2-1 gives the full variable domain: EAGVVQSPRYKIIEKKQPVAFWCNPISGHNTLYWYLQNLGQGPELLIRYENEEAVDDSQLPKDRFSAERLKGVDSTLKIQPAELGDSAVYLCASSLGGAFGNEQFFGPGTRLTVL.

The J gene is TRBJ1-2, the V gene TRBV28; D not certain. CDR1 and CDR2 (germline): MDHEN, SYDVKM. CDR3 length equals 17 residues. V dropped 6 bases and J dropped 0 bases, with 20 bases sitting between them. The CDR3 bases are TGTGCCAGCAGCCCCAATAGATTGGGCGAAACTAACTATGGCTACACCTTC. It encodes CASSPNRLGETNYGYTF.

The V gene is TRBV19, the J gene TRBJ1-5; no clear D gene. V was trimmed by 6 bases and J by 1 base, leaving 13 bases between them. This CDR3 is 15 amino acids long. Germline V gene data show CDR1 as LNHDA and CDR2 as SQIVND (reference sequence). CDR3 amino acids: CASRDQPRSNQPQHF. The CDR3 DNA reads as TGTGCCAGTAGGGACCAGCCCCGAAGCAATCAGCCCCAGCATTTT.